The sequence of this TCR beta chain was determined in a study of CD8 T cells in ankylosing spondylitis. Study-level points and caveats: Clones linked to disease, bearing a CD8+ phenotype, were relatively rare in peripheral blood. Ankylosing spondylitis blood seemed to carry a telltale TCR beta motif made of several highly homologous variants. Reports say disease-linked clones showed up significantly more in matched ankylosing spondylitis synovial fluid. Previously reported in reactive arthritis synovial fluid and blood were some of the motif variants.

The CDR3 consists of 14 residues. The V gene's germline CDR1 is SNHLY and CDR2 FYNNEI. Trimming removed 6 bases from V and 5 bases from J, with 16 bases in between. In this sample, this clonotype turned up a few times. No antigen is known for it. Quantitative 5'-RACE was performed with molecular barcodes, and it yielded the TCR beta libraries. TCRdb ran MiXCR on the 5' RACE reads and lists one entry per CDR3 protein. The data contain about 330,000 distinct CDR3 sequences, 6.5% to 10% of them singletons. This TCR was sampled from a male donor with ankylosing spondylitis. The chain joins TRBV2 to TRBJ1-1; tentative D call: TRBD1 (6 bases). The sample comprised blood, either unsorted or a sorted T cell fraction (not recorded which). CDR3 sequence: CASRPKTGGTEAFF. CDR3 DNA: TGTGCCAGCAGACCTAAGACAGGAGGTACTGAAGCTTTCTTT.